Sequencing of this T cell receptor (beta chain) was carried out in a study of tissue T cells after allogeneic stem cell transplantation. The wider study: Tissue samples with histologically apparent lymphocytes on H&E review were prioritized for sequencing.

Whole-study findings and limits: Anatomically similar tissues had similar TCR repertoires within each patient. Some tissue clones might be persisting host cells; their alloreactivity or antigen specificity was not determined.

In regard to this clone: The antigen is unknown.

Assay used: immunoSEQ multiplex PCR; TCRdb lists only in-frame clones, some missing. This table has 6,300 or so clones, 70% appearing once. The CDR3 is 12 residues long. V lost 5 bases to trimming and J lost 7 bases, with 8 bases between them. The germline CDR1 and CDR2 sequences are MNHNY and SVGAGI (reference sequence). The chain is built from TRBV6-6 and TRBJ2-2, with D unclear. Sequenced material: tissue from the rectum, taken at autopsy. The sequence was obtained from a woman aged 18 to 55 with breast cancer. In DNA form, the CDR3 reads TGTGCCAGCAGTCGAAGTAACGGGGAGCTGTTTTTT. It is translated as CASSRSNGELFF.